A single sample is the source of the 7 T cell receptor beta chains below, sequenced in a study of identical twins. TCRdb analysed the 5' RACE reads with MiXCR anew, one entry per CDR3 protein. The sample includes approximately 600,000 distinct CDR3 sequences, roughly 9.9% of them seen just once. These records were also assigned to another study, of yellow fever vaccine responses in identical twins.

Sequencing used PBMCs. All receptors come from a woman aged 18-35 years in good health.

This clonotype was counted many times. This chain's CDR3 is CASSLTLTGVNEQFF. CDR3 bases: TGTGCCAGCAGCCTGACACTTACGGGAGTGAATGAGCAGTTCTTC. V gene TRBV11-2 combines with J gene TRBJ2-1, with D possibly being TRBD2 (6 bases). V lost 5 bases and J lost 7, with 18 bases in between. The CDR3 loop spans 15 amino acids. Germline assignment: CDR1 SGHAT and CDR2 FQNNGV.

In this sample, this clonotype turned up many times. The genes are TRBV7-2 and TRBJ2-2; unclear D gene. CDR3 length: 15 amino acids. Germline V gives CDR1 SGHTA, CDR2 FQGNSA. The V and J ends lost 1 base and 3 bases respectively, with 9 bases between them. The CDR3 is CASSLGGLDTGELFF. Written as DNA, the CDR3 is TGTGCCAGCAGCTTAGGTGGGCTGGACACCGGGGAGCTGTTTTTT.

This clonotype came up a few times. Here the CDR3 reads CASSSNRDNYEQYF. As DNA, the CDR3 is TGTGCCAGCAGTTCCAACCGGGACAACTACGAGCAGTACTTC. This sequence joins TRBV6-5 and TRBJ2-7; weak D call: TRBD1 (6 bases). The CDR3 runs to 14 residues. Germline CDR1 MNHEY, CDR2 SVGAGI. Trimming removed 4 bases from V and 3 bases from J, with 13 bases in between.

The chain combines TRBV24-1 with TRBJ2-1; weak D call: TRBD2 (5 bases). The V end lost 1 base, the J end lost 9 bases, and 12 bases lay between the germline ends. The germline V gene has CDR1 KGHDR and CDR2 SFDVKD. The CDR3 has 14 residues. The CDR3 DNA reads TGTGCCACCAGTGATTTCCGCCTAGCTACTGAGCAGTTCTTC. Residues: CATSDFRLATEQFF.

V is TRBV2 and J is TRBJ2-1; possibly TRBD1 or TRBD2 for D (6 bases each). Germline V gene sequence: CDR1 SNHLY, CDR2 FYNNEI. CDR3 length: 14 residues. Trimming cost V 3 bases and J 4 bases, with 10 bases left between them. The CDR3 bases are TGTGCCAGCAGTGATCGGGGGCTATACAATGAGCAGTTCTTC. Translating it yields CASSDRGLYNEQFF.

V usage is TRBV20-1 and J usage is TRBJ2-3, with D maybe TRBD2 (6 bases). The CDR3 has 15 residues. The germline V and J ends were trimmed by 6 bases and 0 bases, with 16 bases remaining between them. From germline, CDR1 is DFQATT and CDR2 SNEGSKA (reference sequence). CDR3 in DNA: TGCAGTGCCAACCCGGGGACTTATAGCACAGATACGCAGTATTTT. Its protein is CSANPGTYSTDTQYF.

This chain joins TRBV6-1 and TRBJ1-6, with D tentatively TRBD1 (6 bases). This CDR3 has 14 amino acids. Germline V lookup: CDR1 MNHNS, CDR2 SASEGT. The V end lost 8 bases, the J end lost 14 bases, and 22 bases lay between the germline ends. CDR3 sequence (DNA): TGTGCCAGCCGGCGAACAGGGTCCCGGGGGGCCCTCCACTTT. Amino acid sequence: CASRRTGSRGALHF.